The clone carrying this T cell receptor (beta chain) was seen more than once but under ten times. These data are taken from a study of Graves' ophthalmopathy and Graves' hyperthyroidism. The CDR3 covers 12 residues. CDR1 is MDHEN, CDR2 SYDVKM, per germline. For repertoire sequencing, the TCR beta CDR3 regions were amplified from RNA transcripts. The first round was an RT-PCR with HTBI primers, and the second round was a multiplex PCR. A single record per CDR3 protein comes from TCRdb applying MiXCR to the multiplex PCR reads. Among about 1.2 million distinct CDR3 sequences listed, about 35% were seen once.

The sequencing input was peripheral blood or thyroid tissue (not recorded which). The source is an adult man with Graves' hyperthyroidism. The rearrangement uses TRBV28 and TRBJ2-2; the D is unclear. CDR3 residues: CVVGLDTGELFF. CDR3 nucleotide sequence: TGTGTTGTCGGCCTCGACACCGGGGAGCTGTTTTTT.